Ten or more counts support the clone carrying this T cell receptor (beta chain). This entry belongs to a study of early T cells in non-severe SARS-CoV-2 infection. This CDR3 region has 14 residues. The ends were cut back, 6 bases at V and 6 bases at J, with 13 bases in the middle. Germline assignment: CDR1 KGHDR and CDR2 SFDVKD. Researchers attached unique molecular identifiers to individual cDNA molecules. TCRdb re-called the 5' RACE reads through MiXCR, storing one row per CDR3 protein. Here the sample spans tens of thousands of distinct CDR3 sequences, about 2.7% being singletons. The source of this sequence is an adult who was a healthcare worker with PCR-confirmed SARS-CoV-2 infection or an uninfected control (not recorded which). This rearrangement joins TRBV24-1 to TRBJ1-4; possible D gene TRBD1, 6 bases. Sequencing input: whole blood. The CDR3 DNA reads TGTGCCACCAGTACAGGGAGGTCCGATGAAAAACTGTTTTTT. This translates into CATSTGRSDEKLFF.